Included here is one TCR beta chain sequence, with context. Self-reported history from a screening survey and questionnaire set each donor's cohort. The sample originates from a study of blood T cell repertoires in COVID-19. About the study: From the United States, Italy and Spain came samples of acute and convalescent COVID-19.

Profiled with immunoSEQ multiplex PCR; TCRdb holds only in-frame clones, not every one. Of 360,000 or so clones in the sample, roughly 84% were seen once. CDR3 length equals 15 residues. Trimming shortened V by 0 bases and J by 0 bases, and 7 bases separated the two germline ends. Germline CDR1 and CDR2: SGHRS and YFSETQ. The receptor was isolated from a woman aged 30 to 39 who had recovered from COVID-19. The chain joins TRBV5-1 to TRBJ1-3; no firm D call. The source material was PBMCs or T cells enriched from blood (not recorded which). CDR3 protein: CASSLGAISGNTIYF. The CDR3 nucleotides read TGCGCCAGCAGCTTGGGCGCGATCTCTGGAAACACCATATATTTT.